The entry below gives a single T cell receptor (beta chain) sequence along with its context. This table comes from immunoSEQ multiplex PCR, and its TCRdb copy is limited to in-frame clones, with some not included. The sample carries around 100,000 clones, 85% to 90% recorded once. Losses at the gene ends were 8 bases for V and 3 bases for J; bases not matched to a gene: 6. This CDR3 region has 14 residues. CDR1 SNHLY and CDR2 FYNNEI come from the germline V gene. This specimen belongs to a study of control samples from healthy donors and cancer patients. This TCR was sampled from a man between 25 and 39 years old in good health. The material sequenced was blood. This rearrangement joins TRBV2 to TRBJ2-3, with TRBD2 matching over 9 bases. The CDR3 coding sequence is TGTGCCAGCGGTAGCGGGAGAGTAACAGATACGCAGTATTTT. Its protein is CASGSGRVTDTQYF.